Detailed here is one T cell receptor (beta chain). This clonotype appeared a few times. Its antigen is still unknown. There are no base qualities to consult, and no much larger clone falls within one base. This sample is part of a study of identical twins (dated by TCRdb to the mid-2010s). In the study overall: TCR alpha and beta repertoires from monozygotic twins, unrelated adults of various ages and cord blood were deep-sequenced to test whether fetal clonotypes persist. Replicate twin experiments were performed at different times using different library preparation protocols to rule out contamination. The study at large found these results: Out-of-frame TCR alpha sharing in monozygotic twins was systematically underestimated by recombination models, whereas sharing between unrelated individuals was in agreement with the recombination models. Compared with coincidental sharing between unrelated individuals, out-of-frame TCR alpha sequences shared between twins had an excess of sequences with low generation probability. A weaker excess of twin sharing was found in beta out-of-frame sequences because the signal-to-noise ratio was lowered by fewer shared sequences. Abundant cord blood beta clonotypes had fewer insertions, young adult naive repertoires showed a similar but weaker trend, and memory repertoires showed no such trend. Zero-insertion analyses could be partly confounded by invariant T cells such as MAIT and iNKT, though diverse VJ usage argued against such confounding for most clonotypes. Conclusions relied on cross-sectional statistical analysis, since the same donors could not be followed over many years.

Trimming takes 1 base off V and 2 bases off J; junction bases not matched to a gene: 5. The germline V gene (reference sequence) yields SGHNT for CDR1 and YYREEE for CDR2. From the cysteine through the phenylalanine, the CDR3 covers 15 amino acids. Solely the CDR3 DNA is kept, with 45 bases framed from the first base. The method behind the library was 5' RACE. For sequencing, an Illumina HiSeq 2000 was employed. A universal primer binding site was added through template switching, and the final cDNA carried a unique molecular identifier so that TCR cDNA molecules could be counted accurately. First-strand cDNA for TCR alpha and beta chains was synthesized from specific primers in the conserved constant-segment region. To control for contamination, every cDNA library was double barcoded, receiving both a SMART-Mk sample barcode and Illumina barcodes. TruSeq adapter sequences along with Illumina sample barcodes were introduced in two successive PCR steps. The TCR alpha and beta cDNA libraries were sequenced on the Illumina HiSeq platform using custom primers. For the original study's pipeline: MiGEC was used to process raw reads and extract unique molecular identifiers, and MiXCR was used to find CDR3 positions. Recombination models were inferred per individual with the repgenHMM and IGoR tools using an EM algorithm. The analysis of shared clonotypes was done with the tcR package in R, with sharing normalized by the product of cloneset sizes. Out-of-frame nonproductive sequences were analyzed to study raw recombination free of thymic and clonal selection effects. The raw public reads went through TCRdb reprocessing: fastp at Q25, MiXCR clone calling, in-frame beta chains kept. Each CDR3 protein appears once, grouped with its most common genes and DNA. The V and J calls here are based on TCRdb, not the publication. This sample has approximately 670,000 distinct CDR3 sequences in its table, and 6% to 6.5% of those were observed once. The ten largest make up 1.5% to 2% of the sample.

Only healthy Caucasian donors were included. The researchers also sequenced three unrelated adults who were not twins: a male aged 18 to 29, a male aged 50 to 59, and a female aged 50 to 59. Using Miltenyi CD45RO+ enrichment and human naive T-cell isolation kits, memory (CD45RO+) and naive T cells were isolated from PBMC. This sequence originates from a man aged 18 to 30 in good health. Rearrangement joined TRBV5-4 to TRBJ1-1, with TRBD1 identical over 7 junction bases. The sample was naive T cells sorted from blood. Sample cell subset or site, as interpreted from the label and publication: cells isolated with a human naive T-cell isolation kit. The CDR3 region has the sequence CASSLPTGLNTEAFF. The nucleotides are TGTGCCAGCAGCTTGCCGACAGGGCTAAACACTGAAGCTTTCTTT.